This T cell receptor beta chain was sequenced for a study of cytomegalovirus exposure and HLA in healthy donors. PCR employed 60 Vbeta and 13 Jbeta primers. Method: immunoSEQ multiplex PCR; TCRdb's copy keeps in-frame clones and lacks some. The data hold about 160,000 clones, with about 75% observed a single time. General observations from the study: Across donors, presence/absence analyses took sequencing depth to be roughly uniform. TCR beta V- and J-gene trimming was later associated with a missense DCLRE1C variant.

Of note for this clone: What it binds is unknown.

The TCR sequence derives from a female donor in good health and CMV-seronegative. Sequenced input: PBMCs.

The CDR3 loop is CATSREGGTNEKLFF. DNA for the CDR3: TGTGCCACCAGCAGAGAGGGGGGGACTAATGAAAAACTGTTTTTT. V is TRBV15 and J is TRBJ1-4, with D tentatively TRBD1 (5 bases). V was cut by 0 bases and J by 2 bases, with 7 bases left in between. The CDR3 consists of 15 residues. Germline V CDR1 and CDR2: LNHNV, YYDKDF (reference sequence).